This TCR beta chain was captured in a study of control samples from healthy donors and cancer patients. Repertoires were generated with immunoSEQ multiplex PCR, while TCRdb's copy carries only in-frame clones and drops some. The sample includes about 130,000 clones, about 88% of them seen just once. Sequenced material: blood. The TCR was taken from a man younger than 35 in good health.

The CDR3 DNA reads TGTGCCAGCAGCTTAGGGTGGACAGGGTCGAACACCGGGGAGCTGTTTTTT. Translated: CASSLGWTGSNTGELFF. The genes are TRBV7-2 and TRBJ2-2; 8 nucleotides agree with TRBD1. Losses at the gene ends were 1 base for V and 0 bases for J; bases not matched to a gene: 4. Germline V lookup: CDR1 SGHTA, CDR2 FQGNSA. The CDR3 length is 17 residues.